The 28 T cell receptor beta chains below all came from one sample that was sequenced in a study of tumor-infiltrating lymphocytes in primary liver carcinoma (dated by TCRdb to about 2017). TCRdb lists the instrument as Illumina HiSeq 2500. Starting from approximately 500 ng total RNA, TCRbeta-specific cDNA was produced by reverse transcription with a constant-region primer and ProtoScript II reverse transcriptase. Construction of the TCRbeta libraries relied on three nested rounds of multiplex PCR, following a slightly modified ARM-PCR procedure. Each of the first two PCR rounds ran for 9 to 10 cycles using multiplex TRBV1-TRBV30 forward primers together with a Cbeta reverse primer. Using fastp at Q25 and MiXCR, TCRdb reprocessed the public reads and kept productive beta chains. Entries that share a CDR3 protein sequence are merged under the most common genes and DNA. This sample has tens of thousands of distinct CDR3 sequences in its table, and more than 60% of those were observed once. The ten biggest clones cover approximately 37% of the sample.

Without any cell sorting, total RNA and DNA were co-extracted from about 20-30 mg of bulk tissue using the AllPrep DNA/RNA mini kit. What was sequenced was tumor-adjacent normal liver tissue. The origin of the receptors is a man aged 35 to 55 with primary liver carcinoma and hepatitis B virus infection.

This clonotype was detected only once. One end of the junction varies from germline; a read error may be responsible. This chain links TRBV7-9 with TRBJ2-1; D ambiguous. The CDR3 has 14 amino acids. Germline V CDR1 and CDR2: SEHNR, FQNEAQ (reference sequence). CDR3 bases: TGTGCCAGCAGCCCTCACTCCGAGGTCTACGGGCAGTACTTT. Encoded protein: CASSPHSEVYGQYF. Looking up the rest from reference TRBV7-9 and TRBJ2-1 gives the full variable domain: DTGVSQNPRHKITKRGQNVTFRCDPISEHNRLYWYRQTLGQGPEFLTYFQNEAQLEKSRLLSDRFSAERPKGSFSTLEIQRTEQGDSAMYLCASSPHSEVYGQYFGPGTRLTVL.

Regarding this clonotype: At one end the junction does not follow the germline gene, possibly because of a read error. The chain carries TRBV5-5 and TRBJ2-7; no reliable D call. Germline assignment: CDR1 SGHKS and CDR2 YYEKEE (reference sequence). The CDR3 sequence is 13 residues long. CDR3 bases: TGTGCCAGCAGCCTGTGGAGCTCCTGCGAGCAGTACTTC. It is translated as CASSLWSSCEQYF.

This chain joins TRBV6-5 and TRBJ1-2, with a weak D call TRBD1 (6 bases). The V end was cut by 5 bases, the J end by 6 bases, with 19 bases between. CDR3 size: 15 residues. CDR1 is MNHEY, CDR2 SVGAGI, per germline. The DNA for the CDR3 is TGTGCCAGCAGTGCGCCCGACAGGCGAAATCATGGCTACACCTTC. It translates to CASSAPDRRNHGYTF.

As regards this clonotype: A junction end diverges from the germline sequence, so it may reflect a read error. The chain links TRBV28 to TRBJ1-4; TRBD1 agrees at 8 bases. The CDR3 is made up of 14 amino acids. The germline V gene has CDR1 MDHEN and CDR2 SYDVKM. The CDR3 loop is CVSTGQGWDGKLFF. Here the CDR3 DNA reads TGTGTCAGCACCGGACAGGGATGGGACGGAAAACTGTTTTTT.

This clonotype is a singleton in its sample. At one boundary the junction diverges from the germline segment, which might be a read error. The chain carries TRBV29-1 and TRBJ2-3; D uncertain. CDR1 is SQVTM, CDR2 ANQGSEA, per germline. This CDR3 comprises 12 residues. The CDR3 nucleotides read TGCAGCGTTGAAGGCAATCCAGATATGCAGTATTTT. This encodes CSVEGNPDMQYF.

The chain uses TRBV2 and TRBJ2-7; perhaps TRBD1 as D (6 bases). CDR3 length equals 18 residues. The V gene's germline CDR1 is SNHLY and CDR2 FYNNEI. V lost 6 bases, J lost 3 bases, and 27 bases lay in between. The DNA for the CDR3 is TGTGCCAGCAGCGTAGCGTTAACTAACAGGGATCTCCTCTACGAGCAGTACTTC. Its translation: CASSVALTNRDLLYEQYF.

In the case of this clonotype: A much larger clone sits a single nucleotide away, making a read error possible. V usage is TRBV7-2 and J usage is TRBJ2-7; D might be TRBD2 (6 bases). V lost 5 bases to trimming and J lost 4 bases, with 15 bases between them. Germline V gene sequence: CDR1 SGHTA, CDR2 FQGNSA. The CDR3 runs to 14 residues. CDR3 residues: CASSVRYGTYEQYF. In DNA form, the CDR3 reads TGTGCCAGCAGCGTAAGATACGGGACTTACGAGCAGTACTTC. Drawing the rest from reference TRBV7-2 and TRBJ2-7, the complete variable domain is GAGVSQSPSNKVTEKGKDVELRCDPISGHTALYWYRQSLGQGLEFLIYFQGNSAPDKSGLPSDRFSAERTGGSVSTLTIQRTQQEDSAVYLCASSVRYGTYEQYFGPGTRLTVT.

A word on this clonotype: Just one base apart from a much larger clone, this may be a read error. The chain has TRBV12-3 or TRBV12-4 and TRBJ2-7; no reliable D call. CDR3 length: 12 residues. The CDR3, as DNA: TGTGCCGGCAGTTCTCCCCTCTACGAGCAGTACTTC. Translated, it gives CAGSSPLYEQYF.

About this clonotype itself: The junction departs from the called germline gene at one end, perhaps through a read error. V and J are TRBV6-2 or TRBV6-3 and TRBJ2-1; D is perhaps TRBD2 (6 bases). The CDR3 covers 15 residues. Germline-derived CDR1 and CDR2 are MNHEY and SVGEGT. The CDR3 loop is CVSTPSATLSGERFF. Written as DNA, the CDR3 is TGTGTCAGCACTCCTAGCGCTACATTGAGTGGGGAGCGGTTCTTC.

On this clonotype itself: Given the absence of the conserved phenylalanine or tryptophan at the CDR3 end, a read error is likely. It is unclear where the CDR3 begins or ends on the DNA, so no DNA is shown, and the CDR3 is as TCRdb lists it. The chain uses TRBV7-9 and TRBJ2-1; the table's D call, TRBD1, has no DNA check behind it. Germline V gene lookup returns CDR1 SEHNR and CDR2 FQNEAQ (reference sequence). The CDR3 region is 15 residues in length, termini included. Here the CDR3 reads CASSDSLSENIEQFL.

The chain uses TRBV6-1 and TRBJ2-2; no firm D call. V shed 4 bases and J shed 9 bases, with 3 bases lying between them. The CDR3 is 10 amino acids. The germline gives CDR1 MNHNS, CDR2 SASEGT. The CDR3 nucleotides read TGTGCCAGCAGTGCCAGGGAGCTGTTTTTT. The encoded protein is CASSARELFF.

As for this clonotype: Germline is not matched at one junction end, which may reflect a read error. The genes are TRBV29-1 and TRBJ2-7, with D possibly called TRBD1 or TRBD2 (5 bases each). This CDR3 spans 14 amino acids. From germline, CDR1 is SQVTM and CDR2 ANQGSEA. The CDR3 sequence: CNVAPRGPTYEQYF. The CDR3 DNA is TGCAACGTTGCCCCCCGGGGACCCACCTACGAGCAGTACTTC.

For this clonotype: Given the absence of the conserved phenylalanine or tryptophan at the CDR3 end, a read error is likely. The limits of the CDR3 on the DNA are not certain, so only TCRdb's listed CDR3 is given. The chain joins TRBV11-1 to TRBJ2-7. Germline CDR1 is SGHAT and CDR2 is FQDESV (reference sequence). The CDR3 comprises 13 residues, both ends counted. The CDR3 here is CASRGKRSYGQYL.

This chain connects TRBV11-1 to TRBJ2-1, with D unclear. The germline V gene has CDR1 SGHAT and CDR2 FQDESV (reference sequence). The length of the CDR3 is 15 residues. The CDR3 nucleotides read TGTATCAGCAGCGACTCTGGCTCATCCTACAATGAGCAGTTCTTC. This gives the protein CISSDSGSSYNEQFF.

The table lists this clonotype with a few counts. This sequence may be a read error, since a much larger clone differs from it by one base. The chain employs TRBV28 and TRBJ2-7; D is possibly TRBD1 (5 bases). V was cut by 5 bases and J by 7 bases, with 15 bases left in between. The CDR3 extends over 13 amino acids. CDR1 is MDHEN, CDR2 SYDVKM, per germline. The CDR3 loop is CASSPDKVNEQYF. CDR3 DNA: TGTGCCAGCAGTCCGGACAAGGTGAATGAGCAGTACTTC. Based on the CDR3 plus reference TRBV28 and TRBJ2-7, the full variable domain is DVKVTQSSRYLVKRTGEKVFLECVQDMDHENMFWYRQDPGLGLRLIYFSYDVKMKEKGDIPEGYSVSREKKERFSLILESASTNQTSMYLCASSPDKVNEQYFGPGTRLTVT.

The CDR3, as DNA: TGTGCCAGCAGAGCCGGGACATGCTACACCTTC. Protein product: CASRAGTCYTF. The rearrangement joins TRBV6-5 to TRBJ1-2, with D possibly matching TRBD1 (6 bases). Looked up from germline, CDR1 is MNHEY and CDR2 is SVGAGI. The CDR3 spans 11 residues. Trimming removed 6 bases from V and 9 bases from J, with 11 bases in between.

Turning to this clonotype: The junction departs from the called germline gene at one end, perhaps through a read error. The chain recombines TRBV7-9 with TRBJ2-1; D ambiguous. Germline values: CDR1 SEHNR, CDR2 FQNEAQ (reference sequence). The CDR3 runs 14 residues. In DNA form, the CDR3 reads TGTGCCAGCGGCTTAGGAAATACATGCGATGAGCAGTTCTTC. Translating gives CASGLGNTCDEQFF.

The table lists this clonotype with many counts. Its ends do not fully match the called genes, so a read error is possible. The chain employs TRBV5-1 and TRBJ2-7; no clear D gene. This CDR3 spans 12 amino acids. CDR1 SGHRS and CDR2 YFSETQ come from the germline V gene. CDR3 bases: TGCGCCAGCGGCTTCGAGTCGCGGGAGCAGTACTTC. Translated: CASGFESREQYF.

On this clonotype itself: Compared with germline, one end of the junction differs, possibly owing to a read error. This chain connects TRBV5-1 to TRBJ2-1, with 7 bases fitting TRBD1. Germline V lookup: CDR1 SGHRS, CDR2 YFSETQ. CDR3 length equals 14 residues. Here the CDR3 DNA reads TGCGCCTGCAGCTTCTCAGGGGGTTATAACGAGCAGTTCTTC. Translated: CACSFSGGYNEQFF.

Turning to this clonotype: This CDR3 is missing its conserved last phenylalanine or tryptophan, likely due to a read error. The DNA is omitted, as the CDR3 cannot be located on it reliably, and the CDR3 follows TCRdb's listing. The V call is TRBV11-3, the J call TRBJ1-1; the D call in the table, TRBD1, was not verified against the DNA. Germline V gene data show CDR1 as SGHNT and CDR2 as YENEEA. 15 amino acids form the CDR3, both terminal residues included. CDR3 amino acids: CASSRGGSGDNEASL.

This clonotype has a single count. The chain has TRBV12-3 or TRBV12-4 and TRBJ2-7; perhaps TRBD2 as D (6 bases). The CDR3 sequence is 13 residues long. Trimming took 5 bases from V and 5 from J, leaving 13 bases between them. This CDR3 reads CASSLGTGDEQYF. The CDR3 DNA follows: TGTGCCAGCAGTCTCGGGACTGGGGACGAGCAGTACTTC.

Regarding this clonotype: The junction does not match germline at one end; this may be a read error. V is TRBV6-2 or TRBV6-3 and J is TRBJ1-1; D gene unclear. Germline V gene lookup returns CDR1 MNHEY and CDR2 SVGEGT. The CDR3 spans 13 residues. The CDR3, as DNA: TGTGTCAGCAGGCAAGACGGCTGGGCTGAAGCTTTCTTT. Amino acids: CVSRQDGWAEAFF.

Concerning this clonotype itself: A junction boundary mismatches the germline segment, possibly from a read error. The genes are TRBV11-2 and TRBJ2-7; tentatively, D is TRBD1 (6 bases). The CDR3 has 19 amino acids. Per the germline V gene, CDR1 is SGHAT and CDR2 is FQNNGV. CDR3 residues: CAGSFDRPRHSSCGYEQHF. The CDR3, as DNA: TGTGCCGGCAGCTTCGACAGGCCCCGACATTCTTCGTGCGGTTACGAGCAGCACTTC.

This clonotype was counted ten times or more. This chain links TRBV11-3 with TRBJ1-1; D unresolved. CDR3 size: 13 residues. The germline V and J ends were trimmed by 1 base and 2 bases, with 5 bases remaining between them. Germline lookup yields CDR1 SGHNT and CDR2 YENEEA. CDR3 sequence (DNA): TGTGCCAGCAGCTTAGCAGTTAACACTGAAGCTTTCTTT. Its protein is CASSLAVNTEAFF.

On this clonotype itself: Mismatch with germline at one junction end may stem from a read error. The CDR3 region has the DNA TGTGCCTGGAGCCTGGGACAGGGGTTACACGAGCGGTACTTC. Its protein is CAWSLGQGLHERYF. V and J are TRBV30 and TRBJ2-7, with 10 positions matching TRBD1. Germline V gives CDR1 GTSNPN, CDR2 SVGIG (reference sequence). The CDR3 is 14 amino acids.

This clonotype counts as medium-sized. The rearrangement joins TRBV5-6 to TRBJ2-7, with D unclear. V was clipped by 5 bases and J by 2 bases, with 5 bases between them. This CDR3 contains 11 residues. Per the germline V gene, CDR1 is SGHDT and CDR2 is YYEEEE. The CDR3 reads CASSYTYEQYF. Written as DNA, the CDR3 is TGTGCCAGCAGTTACACCTACGAGCAGTACTTC.

As to this clonotype: This may come from a read error, since a much larger clone is one base off. The V gene is TRBV20-1, the J gene TRBJ2-7, with TRBD2 matching 8 bases. The CDR3 is 13 residues long. The J segment lost 2 bases and the V segment lost 7 bases, leaving 7 bases of the junction unmatched. The germline V gene has CDR1 DFQATT and CDR2 SNEGSKA (reference sequence). CDR3 sequence: CSVYGRGTYEQYF. In DNA, the CDR3 is TGCAGTGTCTACGGGAGGGGGACCTACGAGCAGTACTTC.

Concerning this clonotype: The conserved phenylalanine or tryptophan is not found at the CDR3 terminus, so this likely reflects a read error. The chain employs TRBV28 and TRBJ1-5, with TRBD1 matching over 9 bases. Looked up from germline, CDR1 is MDHEN and CDR2 is SYDVKM. The CDR3 loop spans 14 amino acids. CDR3 coding DNA: TGTGCAAGCACTTTGACAGGGGGAACGCAGCCCCAGCATTTA. Protein: CASTLTGGTQPQHL.